The 15 T cell receptor beta chains in this list originate from one sample, sequenced in a study of beta chain features in type 1 diabetes. Expressed TCRB transcripts were sequenced because the entire RNA isolate underwent reverse transcription. Some clones are missing from TCRdb's copy, which holds only in-frame ones; the method was immunoSEQ multiplex PCR. Among 900,000 or so clones, roughly a sixth were seen once, and the ten largest hold about 0.02%. Sequencing was performed on naive CD4+ T cells from blood. The receptors derive from a woman aged 18-35 years in good health.

The V gene is TRBV2, the J gene TRBJ1-4; TRBD1 is a possible D gene (5 bases). Trimming took off 6 bases at V and 7 bases at J, with 24 bases between the two ends. CDR1 and CDR2 (germline): SNHLY, FYNNEI. This CDR3 is 17 amino acids long. The CDR3 nucleotides are TGTGCCAGCAGCAAAAAGACGTCGGACATTTCTTTTGAAAAACTGTTTTTT. Its translation: CASSKKTSDISFEKLFF.

This clone was picked up a small number of times. This chain uses TRBV10-3 with TRBJ1-2; 8 positions match TRBD1. CDR1 is ENHRY, CDR2 SYGVKD, per germline. This CDR3 is 14 amino acids long. V was clipped by 4 bases and J by 7 bases; unmatched bases: 8. Here the CDR3 reads CAISGGQGDGGYTF. The CDR3 region has the DNA TGTGCCATCAGTGGCGGACAGGGAGATGGTGGCTACACCTTC.

This chain connects TRBV6-1 to TRBJ1-1; D might be TRBD1 (6 bases). Germline-derived CDR1 and CDR2 are MNHNS and SASEGT. The CDR3 runs to 13 residues. V shed 7 bases and J shed 0 bases, with 9 bases lying between them. CDR3 sequence: CASKRGVNTEAFF. The CDR3 DNA reads as TGTGCCAGCAAAAGGGGGGTGAACACTGAAGCTTTCTTT.

The V gene is TRBV6-5, the J gene TRBJ2-7; 13 nucleotides match TRBD2. This CDR3 comprises 13 residues. Trimming at V came to 5 bases and at J to 13 bases, leaving 8 bases not matched to a gene. CDR1 is MNHEY and CDR2 is SVGAGI in the germline V gene. The CDR3 DNA sequence: TGTGCCAGCAGTCGAGGACTAGCGGGAGAGACCTACTTC. Protein sequence: CASSRGLAGETYF.

The V and J genes are TRBV28 and TRBJ1-4; 10 nucleotides line up with TRBD1. CDR1 is MDHEN and CDR2 is SYDVKM in the germline V gene. V was clipped by 5 bases and J by 7 bases; unmatched bases: 7. The length of the CDR3 is 15 residues. The CDR3 here is CASSVDRDRGEKLFF. The CDR3 bases are TGTGCCAGCAGTGTAGACAGGGACAGGGGTGAAAAACTGTTTTTT.

This clone has just a few counts. This sample also contains other DNA sequences that code for the same CDR3. The chain carries TRBV18 and TRBJ1-1; tentative D call: TRBD1 (6 bases). Deletions cut 3 bases from V and 1 base from J, with 9 bases between. CDR1 and CDR2 (germline): KGHSH, LQKENI. The CDR3 length is 14 residues. The CDR3 DNA reads as TGTGCCAGCTCACCGGGGGGCCGGAACACTGAAGCTTTCTTT. This gives the protein CASSPGGRNTEAFF. Full variable domain (missing parts from reference TRBV18 and TRBJ1-1): NAGVMQNPRHLVRRRGQEARLRCSPMKGHSHVYWYRQLPEEGLKFMVYLQKENIIDESGMPKERFSAEFPKEGPSILRIQQVVRGDSAAYFCASSPGGRNTEAFFGQGTRLTVV.

The chain joins TRBV10-3 to TRBJ1-5; TRBD1 is a possible D gene (5 bases). Germline-derived CDR1 and CDR2 are ENHRY and SYGVKD. CDR3 length: 15 amino acids. Trimming removed 3 bases at V and 3 bases at J, with 12 bases between. CDR3 sequence reads: CAISEGGEPNQPQHF. Here the CDR3 DNA reads TGTGCCATCAGTGAAGGAGGGGAACCCAATCAGCCCCAGCATTTT.

This clone appeared a few times. This chain links TRBV28 with TRBJ1-2; maybe TRBD1 (5 bases). Germline CDR1 reads MDHEN; CDR2 reads SYDVKM. The ends were cut back, 10 bases at V and 4 bases at J, with 16 bases in the middle. CDR3 length equals 13 residues. This chain's CDR3 is CATSWGSGYGYTF. As DNA, the CDR3 is TGTGCCACCTCGTGGGGCTCAGGCTATGGCTACACCTTC.

In its sample, this clone was seen a few times. J is TRBJ2-2 and V is TRBV15, with D uncertain. Trimming stripped 1 base from V and 8 bases from J, with 8 bases between. The length of the CDR3 is 13 residues. Looked up from germline, CDR1 is LNHNV and CDR2 is YYDKDF (reference sequence). CDR3 coding DNA: TGTGCCACCAGCAGAGTGGGGATTGGGGAGCTGTTTTTT. Translated: CATSRVGIGELFF.

This clone has only a few counts. This chain uses TRBV27 with TRBJ2-1, with D perhaps being TRBD1 or TRBD2 (5 bases each). Between the trimmed V and J ends, which lost 7 bases and 0 bases, there was a span of 13 bases. Looked up from germline, CDR1 is MNHEY and CDR2 is SMNVEV (reference sequence). CDR3 length: 15 residues. CDR3 DNA: TGTGCCAGCAAGGGGAGCCCGAGCTCCTACAATGAGCAGTTCTTC. This translates into CASKGSPSSYNEQFF.

This chain links TRBV6-1 with TRBJ2-6, with 7 positions matching TRBD1. This CDR3 has 19 residues. Unmatched junction bases numbered 12, after V lost 4 bases and J lost 0 bases. Germline V lookup: CDR1 MNHNS, CDR2 SASEGT. This CDR3 reads CASSVPPGQISSGANVLTF. In DNA form, the CDR3 reads TGTGCCAGCAGTGTACCCCCGGGACAGATCAGCTCTGGGGCCAACGTCCTGACTTTC.

The chain has TRBV5-1 and TRBJ1-1; D is unresolved. Germline CDR1 SGHRS, CDR2 YFSETQ. The CDR3 is 14 residues long. The V end was cut by 4 bases, the J end by 4 bases, with 14 bases between. CDR3 sequence reads: CASSAANWATEAFF. CDR3 DNA: TGCGCCAGCAGCGCCGCGAATTGGGCCACTGAAGCTTTCTTT. The full variable domain, its missing parts supplied by reference TRBV5-1 and TRBJ1-1, is KAGVTQTPRYLIKTRGQQVTLSCSPISGHRSVSWYQQTPGQGLQFLFEYFSETQRNKGNFPGRFSGRQFSNSRSEMNVSTLELGDSALYLCASSAANWATEAFFGQGTRLTVV.

V and J are TRBV5-1 and TRBJ2-2; no definite D call. The CDR3 is 15 residues long. Trimming stripped 0 bases from V and 0 bases from J, with 6 bases between. The germline V gene has CDR1 SGHRS and CDR2 YFSETQ. CDR3 sequence: CASSLAIANTGELFF. CDR3 in DNA: TGCGCCAGCAGCTTGGCCATAGCGAACACCGGGGAGCTGTTTTTT.

There are a few counts of this clone. The chain has TRBV27 and TRBJ2-1; 10 positions agree with TRBD1. The CDR3 extends over 14 amino acids. CDR1 is MNHEY and CDR2 is SMNVEV in the germline V gene (reference sequence). V trimming: 5 bases; J trimming: 7 bases; junction bases outside the gene matches: 5. CDR3 in amino acids: CASSTRDRGNEQFF. The CDR3, as DNA: TGTGCCAGCAGTACTCGGGACAGGGGTAATGAGCAGTTCTTC.

This clone occurred a few times. This specimen includes other DNA sequences encoding the same CDR3. The gene calls are TRBV27 and TRBJ2-6, with unresolved D. Trimming took off 2 bases at V and 1 base at J, with 3 bases between the two ends. The CDR3 consists of 14 residues. Germline CDR1 is MNHEY and CDR2 is SMNVEV (reference sequence). The CDR3 region is CASSLRSGANVLTF. Written as DNA, the CDR3 is TGTGCCAGCAGTTTACGGTCTGGGGCCAACGTCCTGACTTTC. The full variable domain, its missing parts supplied by reference TRBV27 and TRBJ2-6, is EAQVTQNPRYLITVTGKKLTVTCSQNMNHEYMSWYRQDPGLGLRQIYYSMNVEVTDKGDVPEGYKVSRKEKRNFPLILESPSPNQTSLYFCASSLRSGANVLTFGAGSRLTVL.